The 20 T cell receptor beta chains below all came from one sample that was sequenced in a study of shared clonotypes between healthy human individuals. The assay was immunoSEQ multiplex PCR, and TCRdb's table has in-frame clones only and misses some. This sample carries approximately 1,500,000 clones, nearly 99% of them seen once, and the ten largest clones take around 0.45%. Sequenced material: naive CD4+ T cells sorted from blood. Described subset: CD45RA+ positively selected. The receptors derive from a man between 25 and 39 years old in good health.

The gene calls are TRBV19 and TRBJ1-4; tentatively, D is TRBD1 (6 bases). This CDR3 region has 15 residues. Germline lookup yields CDR1 LNHDA and CDR2 SQIVND (reference sequence). Deletions cut 7 bases from V and 7 bases from J, with 19 bases between. The CDR3 sequence is CASKDGGRLSEKLFF. CDR3 sequence (DNA): TGTGCCAGTAAGGACGGGGGGCGGCTTAGTGAAAAACTGTTTTTT.

The rearrangement joins TRBV5-5 to TRBJ1-5; TRBD1 might be the D (6 bases). The CDR3 is made up of 14 amino acids. The germline V gene has CDR1 SGHKS and CDR2 YYEKEE (reference sequence). V dropped 5 bases and J dropped 5 bases, with 14 bases sitting between them. CDR3 nucleotide sequence: TGTGCCAGCAGTCGTTGGACAGCAGATCAGCCCCAGCATTTT. Protein product: CASSRWTADQPQHF.

This rearrangement joins TRBV11-2 to TRBJ2-5; no clear D. Deletions cut 5 bases from V and 5 bases from J, with 9 bases between. The CDR3 is 12 amino acids. CDR1 SGHAT and CDR2 FQNNGV come from the germline V gene. As DNA, the CDR3 is TGTGCCAGCAGCAATCCCAGTGAGACCCAGTACTTC. Translation: CASSNPSETQYF.

CDR3 sequence (DNA): TGTGCCAGCAGTAGCAGACCGGGTCGCCAAGAGACCCAGTACTTC. Translating gives CASSSRPGRQETQYF. The chain is built from TRBV7-9 and TRBJ2-5; D is ambiguous. The CDR3 contains 15 residues. Germline V CDR1 and CDR2: SEHNR, FQNEAQ (reference sequence). V dropped 6 bases and J dropped 1 base, with 15 bases sitting between them. Complete variable domain (other parts from reference TRBV7-9 and TRBJ2-5): DTGVSQNPRHKITKRGQNVTFRCDPISEHNRLYWYRQTLGQGPEFLTYFQNEAQLEKSRLLSDRFSAERPKGSFSTLEIQRTEQGDSAMYLCASSSRPGRQETQYFGPGTRLLVL.

This chain links TRBV5-4 with TRBJ2-1; maybe TRBD2 (5 bases). CDR1 and CDR2 from the germline V gene are SGHNT and YYREEE (reference sequence). The CDR3 spans 13 residues. The V end was cut by 4 bases, the J end by 6 bases, with 11 bases between. CDR3 sequence: CASSPKTSNEQFF. CDR3 DNA sequence: TGTGCCAGCAGCCCCAAAACTAGCAATGAGCAGTTCTTC.

The genes are TRBV9 and TRBJ1-1; D uncertain. The germline V gene has CDR1 SGDLS and CDR2 YYNGEE. Trimming cost V 2 bases and J 1 base, with 9 bases left between them. The CDR3 extends over 14 amino acids. CDR3 nucleotide sequence: TGTGCCAGCAGCGTCTCGCAGAGGAACACTGAAGCTTTCTTT. This gives the protein CASSVSQRNTEAFF.

In DNA form, the CDR3 reads TGTGCCAGCAGTTTAAGGGACGGCACTGAAGCTTTCTTT. It specifies CASSLRDGTEAFF. This chain uses TRBV28 with TRBJ1-1; weak D call: TRBD1 (5 bases). The CDR3 length is 13 residues. The germline V gene encodes CDR1 MDHEN and CDR2 SYDVKM. V dropped 2 bases and J dropped 4 bases, with 8 bases sitting between them.

This sequence joins TRBV28 and TRBJ1-5, with D possibly being TRBD1 (5 bases). The CDR3 has 17 residues. Germline V lookup: CDR1 MDHEN, CDR2 SYDVKM. The V and J ends lost 3 bases and 0 bases respectively, with 15 bases between them. CDR3 protein: CASSFDGTHYSNQPQHF. The CDR3 nucleotides are TGTGCCAGCAGTTTCGACGGGACCCACTATAGCAATCAGCCCCAGCATTTT.

This chain joins TRBV7-2 and TRBJ2-1, with TRBD2 as a possible D gene (5 bases). CDR3 size: 13 residues. Germline V lookup: CDR1 SGHTA, CDR2 FQGNSA. V was shortened by 6 bases and J by 5 bases, with 11 bases between the two germline ends. In DNA form, the CDR3 reads TGTGCCAGCAGACTAGACCGAAACAATGAGCAGTTCTTC. Translation: CASRLDRNNEQFF.

The chain joins TRBV2 to TRBJ1-2, with 8 bases that match TRBD1. Trimming took 8 bases from V and 10 from J; bases not matched to a gene: 9. CDR1 SNHLY and CDR2 FYNNEI come from the germline V gene. This CDR3 spans 12 amino acids. The CDR3 coding sequence is TGTGCCAGCGCGGACAGGGAAAGGGTCTACACCTTC. Encoded protein: CASADRERVYTF.

CDR3 residues: CASSVQGSGANVLTF. As DNA, the CDR3 is TGTGCCAGCAGCGTACAGGGTTCTGGGGCCAACGTCCTGACTTTC. The chain combines TRBV11-3 with TRBJ2-6, with a tentative D call TRBD1 (6 bases). The CDR3 loop spans 15 amino acids. V was clipped by 5 bases and J by 1 base, with 9 bases between them. Germline loops: CDR1 SGHNT, CDR2 YENEEA.

The chain couples TRBV5-4 to TRBJ2-4; 9 bases agree with TRBD2. This CDR3 contains 15 residues. CDR1 is SGHNT, CDR2 YYREEE, per germline (reference sequence). V shed 5 bases and J 6 bases; nucleotides not matched to a gene: 9. The CDR3 DNA reads TGTGCCAGCAGACTTGGGCGGGAGGGCATAAACATTCAGTACTTC. Its protein is CASRLGREGINIQYF.

A single count supports this clone. The J gene is TRBJ2-1, the V gene TRBV9; D may be TRBD1 (6 bases). Trimming took 0 bases from V and 4 from J, leaving 17 bases between them. The length of the CDR3 is 17 residues. Germline values: CDR1 SGDLS, CDR2 YYNGEE. The CDR3: CASSVAGTFDAYNEQFF. As DNA, the CDR3 is TGTGCCAGCAGCGTAGCGGGGACATTTGACGCTTACAATGAGCAGTTCTTC.

V usage is TRBV27 and J usage is TRBJ1-1, with TRBD1 identical over 8 bases. Germline CDR1 is MNHEY and CDR2 is SMNVEV (reference sequence). The length of the CDR3 is 14 residues. The trim removed 6 bases at V and 5 bases at J, leaving 8 bases unmatched. CDR3 sequence: CASRITGGRTEAFF. The CDR3 DNA sequence: TGTGCCAGCAGGATCACAGGGGGAAGGACTGAAGCTTTCTTT.

The V and J genes are TRBV5-1 and TRBJ1-2, with TRBD1 as a possible D gene (6 bases). V gave up 0 bases and J gave up 0 bases, with 9 bases separating them. CDR1 SGHRS and CDR2 YFSETQ come from the germline V gene. This CDR3 is 15 amino acids long. CDR3 DNA sequence: TGCGCCAGCAGCTTGGTGGGGACAACTAACTATGGCTACACCTTC. Its translation is CASSLVGTTNYGYTF.

The chain joins TRBV6-1 to TRBJ2-7, with 9 bases aligning to TRBD1. This CDR3 is 16 amino acids long. V lost 2 bases to trimming and J lost 0 bases; unmatched junction nucleotides: 5. CDR1 MNHNS and CDR2 SASEGT come from the germline V gene. The CDR3 spells CASSEKQGASSYEQYF. The CDR3 bases are TGTGCCAGCAGTGAAAAACAGGGGGCAAGCTCCTACGAGCAGTACTTC.

The CDR3 region has the DNA TGCGCCAGCAGCTTGGCCATTCCTCGGGATACGCAGTATTTT. Translation gives CASSLAIPRDTQYF. V usage is TRBV5-1 and J usage is TRBJ2-3; D gene unclear. The CDR3 consists of 14 residues. Trimming left V 0 bases short and J 6 bases short, with 11 bases between. Germline assignment: CDR1 SGHRS and CDR2 YFSETQ.

The V gene is TRBV6-1, the J gene TRBJ2-7; 10 positions match TRBD2. Germline lookup yields CDR1 MNHNS and CDR2 SASEGT. This CDR3 region has 16 residues. The trim removed 4 bases at V and 2 bases at J, leaving 8 bases unmatched. CDR3 DNA: TGTGCCAGCAGTGCCCCTACACTAGCGGGGCCCTACGAGCAGTACTTC. It yields the protein CASSAPTLAGPYEQYF.

This clone was found once. The V call is TRBV9, the J call TRBJ2-1; 7 nucleotides align to TRBD2. With V trimmed by 2 bases and J by 5 bases, 7 bases remained unmatched. The CDR3 is 15 residues long. CDR1 and CDR2 from the germline V gene are SGDLS and YYNGEE. CDR3 protein: CASSVTSVPNNEQFF. In nucleotides, the CDR3 is TGTGCCAGCAGCGTTACTAGCGTACCGAACAATGAGCAGTTCTTC.

The chain employs TRBV4-3 and TRBJ1-5; D gene ambiguous. The CDR3 contains 14 residues. Germline CDR1 LGHNA, CDR2 YSLEER. The V end lost 1 base, the J end lost 4 bases, and 8 bases lay between the germline ends. DNA of the CDR3: TGCGCCAGCAGCCAAGTAGTGTTTAATCAGCCCCAGCATTTT. It translates to CASSQVVFNQPQHF.